This TCR beta chain was identified during a study of blood T cell repertoires in COVID-19. Participants' own reports of clinical history determined their cohort assignment. As originally analysed: Reference gene primer amplification gave nucleated cell count estimates. TCRdb keeps only in-frame clones here, not all; method: immunoSEQ multiplex PCR. The DNA gave D and trimming, while V, J and clone size come from that table. The sample consists of 200,000 to 250,000 clones, roughly 80% of them appearing once. Germline V gene data show CDR1 as MNHEY and CDR2 as SVGEGT. This CDR3 contains 17 residues. Trimming stripped 0 bases from V and 4 bases from J, with 18 bases between.

The chain couples TRBV6-2 or TRBV6-3 to TRBJ1-2; D not resolved. Material: PBMCs or T cells enriched from blood (not recorded which). This TCR derives from a middle-aged woman with acute COVID-19. In DNA, the CDR3 is TGTGCCAGCAGTTACTCGTACGAAGTCATTACAGCCTATGGCTACACCTTC. Protein sequence: CASSYSYEVITAYGYTF.